Below, 22 T cell receptor beta chains from the same sample are listed, as sequenced in a study of T cells in Graves' hyperthyroidism and ophthalmopathy. TCR beta CDR3 sequences were amplified from RNA transcripts. Primed by the HTBI set, a first-round RT-PCR was run on the TCR CDR3. TCRdb fed the multiplex PCR reads into MiXCR, producing one record per CDR3 protein. The table has approximately 690,000 distinct CDR3 sequences, roughly 20% seen once; the top ten hold 34%. Sample: blood. Receptors originate from a man aged 25-45 years with Graves' ophthalmopathy.

This clonotype turned up a few times. The chain employs TRBV27 and TRBJ2-1; D uncertain. The germline gives CDR1 MNHEY, CDR2 SMNVEV (reference sequence). The CDR3 covers 19 residues. The V end lost 3 bases, the J end lost 3 bases, and 24 bases lay between the germline ends. As DNA, the CDR3 is TGTGCCAGCAGTTTCCCCCGAAAGCCGCGGATCACAGTCTACAATGAGCAGTTCTTC. It is translated as CASSFPRKPRITVYNEQFF.

Concerning this clonotype: A much larger clonotype is one base distant, so this may be a read error. A read error is likely, as this CDR3 ends without the conserved phenylalanine or tryptophan. The V call is TRBV7-2, the J call TRBJ2-7; a possible D gene is TRBD1 (6 bases). Germline loops: CDR1 SGHTA, CDR2 FQGNSA. V gave up 1 base and J gave up 5 bases, with 12 bases separating them. The length of the CDR3 is 14 residues. The CDR3 sequence is CASSLGTGRNEQYL. In DNA, the CDR3 is TGTGCCAGCAGCTTAGGCACAGGGCGGAACGAGCAGTACCTC.

CDR3 in DNA: TGTGCCGCTGGACTAGTGGGAGCGTCCTACAATGAGCAGTTCTTC. Protein: CAAGLVGASYNEQFF. The genes are TRBV6-1 and TRBJ2-1; TRBD2 matches 7 bases. This CDR3 has 15 amino acids. V dropped 11 bases and J dropped 1; count of bases not matched to a gene: 11. In germline, CDR1 is MNHNS, CDR2 SASEGT.

This chain joins TRBV29-1 and TRBJ1-1; 9 positions match TRBD1. This CDR3 is built from 14 residues. Per the germline V gene, CDR1 is SQVTM and CDR2 is ANQGSEA. Trimming took 4 bases from V and 5 from J; bases not matched to a gene: 8. The CDR3 region has the DNA TGCAGCGTTGGGACAGGGGCAAGGATGACTGAAGCTTTCTTT. Amino acid sequence: CSVGTGARMTEAFF.

This clonotype was seen at least ten times. The chain links TRBV12-3 or TRBV12-4 to TRBJ2-1, with TRBD2 matching 7 bases. This CDR3 comprises 13 residues. J gave up 5 bases and V 3 bases, and 1 base lay outside the gene matches. This CDR3 is CASSFAGDNEQFF. CDR3 nucleotide sequence: TGTGCCAGCAGTTTTGCGGGGGACAATGAGCAGTTCTTC.

This clonotype has just one count. The chain combines TRBV7-9 with TRBJ2-7; 8 bases agree with TRBD1. V gave up 3 bases and J gave up 4 bases; unmatched junction bases: 8. The CDR3 is made up of 15 amino acids. Germline CDR1 reads SEHNR; CDR2 reads FQNEAQ (reference sequence). The CDR3: CASSLKRQGNYEQYF. CDR3 nucleotide sequence: TGTGCCAGCAGCTTGAAACGACAGGGGAATTACGAGCAGTACTTC.

In this sample, this clonotype turned up a few times. The chain carries TRBV3-1 and TRBJ2-1; TRBD2 aligns across 8 bases. CDR3 length: 15 amino acids. Germline assignment: CDR1 LGHDT and CDR2 YNNKEL (reference sequence). Trimming cost V 6 bases and J 1 base; bases outside gene matches: 5. The CDR3, as DNA: TGTGCCAGCAGTACTAGCGGTAATTCCTACAATGAGCAGTTCTTC. Residues: CASSTSGNSYNEQFF.

This chain links TRBV19 with TRBJ1-5, with a tentative D call TRBD1 (5 bases). The CDR3 loop spans 18 amino acids. V lost 0 bases, J lost 5 bases, and 20 bases lay in between. Germline lookup yields CDR1 LNHDA and CDR2 SQIVND (reference sequence). CDR3 region: CASSIDQRGQGGYQPQHF. The CDR3 DNA follows: TGTGCCAGTAGTATAGATCAAAGAGGTCAGGGCGGGTATCAGCCCCAGCATTTT.

This clonotype was seen only a few times. V gene TRBV7-9 combines with J gene TRBJ2-7; no clear D. CDR1 SEHNR and CDR2 FQNEAQ come from the germline V gene (reference sequence). This CDR3 comprises 12 residues. V was shortened by 3 bases and J by 4 bases, with 7 bases between the two germline ends. This chain's CDR3 is CASSFDKYEQYF. In DNA, the CDR3 is TGTGCCAGCAGCTTCGACAAATACGAGCAGTACTTC.

A few counts support this clonotype. The chain uses TRBV5-1 and TRBJ2-3; TRBD1 matches at 9 bases. The V gene's germline CDR1 is SGHRS and CDR2 YFSETQ. With 2 bases clipped from V and 3 bases from J, the junction kept 7 bases outside the gene matches. The CDR3 totals 16 residues. CDR3 residues: CASSFLDRGSTDTQYF. DNA for the CDR3: TGCGCCAGCAGCTTTTTGGACAGGGGCTCTACAGATACGCAGTATTTT.

This clonotype showed up just a few times. The CDR3 nucleotides are TGTGCCAGCAGCTTGGAGAGGGGAACCACTGAAGCTTTCTTT. The encoded protein is CASSLERGTTEAFF. J is TRBJ1-1 and V is TRBV5-8; perhaps TRBD1 as D (5 bases). Trimming shortened V by 0 bases and J by 4 bases, and 10 bases separated the two germline ends. The CDR3 has 14 amino acids. Germline V gives CDR1 SGHTS, CDR2 YDEGEE. The whole variable domain, filled in from reference TRBV5-8 and TRBJ1-1, reads EAGVTQSPTHLIKTRGQQATLRCSPISGHTSVYWYQQALGLGLQFLLWYDEGEERNRGNFPPRFSGRQFPNYSSELNVNALELEDSALYLCASSLERGTTEAFFGQGTRLTVV.

This clonotype was detected a few times. The chain has TRBV24-1 and TRBJ2-7, with 8 bases matching TRBD2. The germline V gene has CDR1 KGHDR and CDR2 SFDVKD. This CDR3 has 15 residues. J was trimmed by 6 bases and V by 4 bases; bases with no gene match: 10. CDR3 amino acids: CATSDRSGKFREQYF. The CDR3 nucleotides are TGTGCCACCAGTGACCGTAGCGGGAAGTTCCGCGAGCAGTACTTC.

This clonotype was picked up many times. CDR3 sequence: CASSESEKLFF. In DNA form, the CDR3 reads TGTGCCAGCAGTGAAAGTGAAAAACTGTTTTTT. The chain combines TRBV2 with TRBJ1-4; D is undetermined. Trimming removed 2 bases from V and 7 bases from J, with 2 bases in between. CDR3 size: 11 residues. Germline V gene lookup returns CDR1 SNHLY and CDR2 FYNNEI.

The chain joins TRBV27 to TRBJ2-1; 13 bases agree with TRBD2. J was trimmed by 4 bases and V by 2 bases; bases with no gene match: 5. This CDR3 has 17 amino acids. Germline CDR1 reads MNHEY; CDR2 reads SMNVEV (reference sequence). The CDR3 region is CASSLRLAGGLYNEQFF. The CDR3 region has the DNA TGTGCCAGCAGTTTACGACTAGCGGGAGGACTGTACAATGAGCAGTTCTTC.

This clonotype was found a few times. The rearrangement uses TRBV9 and TRBJ2-1; D might be TRBD1 (6 bases). The CDR3 covers 16 residues. Germline loops: CDR1 SGDLS, CDR2 YYNGEE. Trimming stripped 0 bases from V and 1 base from J, with 11 bases between. CDR3 sequence: CASSVGDRPSYNEQFF. The CDR3 nucleotides read TGTGCCAGCAGCGTAGGCGACAGGCCGTCCTACAATGAGCAGTTCTTC. Full variable domain (rest looked up from reference TRBV9 and TRBJ2-1): DSGVTQTPKHLITATGQRVTLRCSPRSGDLSVYWYQQSLDQGLQFLIQYYNGEERAKGNILERFSAQQFPDLHSELNLSSLELGDSALYFCASSVGDRPSYNEQFFGPGTRLTVL.

This clonotype was counted ten times or more. This chain joins TRBV6-1 and TRBJ1-5; D unresolved. CDR1 is MNHNS and CDR2 is SASEGT in the germline V gene. This CDR3 has 16 residues. The V end was cut by 3 bases, the J end by 0 bases, with 12 bases between. CDR3 nucleotide sequence: TGTGCCAGCAGTGAGTTGGGGTCCTTTAGCAATCAGCCCCAGCATTTT. Its protein product is CASSELGSFSNQPQHF.

This clonotype occurred many times. The gene calls are TRBV2 and TRBJ1-1, with D perhaps TRBD1 (6 bases). There are 13 residues in the CDR3. Germline CDR1 SNHLY, CDR2 FYNNEI. V was pared by 4 bases and J by 4 bases, with 10 bases between. Written as DNA, the CDR3 is TGTGCCAGCAGTGGAGGGGGGCGCACTGAAGCTTTCTTT. It encodes CASSGGGRTEAFF.

Concerning this clonotype itself: With a much larger clone just one base away, this may be a read error. The chain couples TRBV12-3 or TRBV12-4 to TRBJ1-2, with a weak D call TRBD1 (6 bases). CDR3 length: 15 amino acids. CDR3 region: CASTLGGGANYGYAF. The DNA of the CDR3 is TGTGCCAGCACGCTCGGAGGGGGAGCTAACTATGGCTACGCCTTC.

The chain carries TRBV3-1 and TRBJ2-1, with 8 bases fitting TRBD2. CDR1 and CDR2 from the germline V gene are LGHDT and YNNKEL (reference sequence). V dropped 4 bases and J dropped 0; count of bases not matched to a gene: 8. This CDR3 is built from 17 residues. The CDR3 DNA reads as TGTGCCAGCAGCCCGTGGCAGCGGGGGACCTCCTACAATGAGCAGTTCTTC. Translated: CASSPWQRGTSYNEQFF.

This clonotype was observed at least ten times. This rearrangement joins TRBV6-1 to TRBJ1-5; D remains ambiguous. V gave up 4 bases and J gave up 3 bases, with 7 bases separating them. The CDR3 extends over 13 amino acids. Germline loops: CDR1 MNHNS, CDR2 SASEGT. The CDR3 DNA is TGTGCCAGCAGTGCCGTCCTCAATCAGCCCCAGCATTTT. It translates to CASSAVLNQPQHF.

This clonotype was recorded a few times. The chain recombines TRBV4-1 with TRBJ2-1; perhaps D is TRBD1 or TRBD2 (5 bases each). Germline CDR1 is MGHRA and CDR2 is YSYEKL. Deletions cut 3 bases from V and 5 bases from J, with 14 bases between. The CDR3 totals 15 residues. The DNA for the CDR3 is TGCGCCAGCAGCCACCAGATAGGGACCGACAATGAGCAGTTCTTC. This gives the protein CASSHQIGTDNEQFF.

The chain couples TRBV5-4 to TRBJ2-5; D is perhaps TRBD2 (6 bases). Germline V gene sequence: CDR1 SGHNT, CDR2 YYREEE (reference sequence). V was pared by 4 bases and J by 0 bases, with 13 bases between. This CDR3 is built from 15 residues. CDR3 region: CASSPRRDYQETQYF. The CDR3 DNA follows: TGTGCCAGCAGCCCGAGGCGGGACTACCAAGAGACCCAGTACTTC.